This T cell receptor (beta chain) comes out of a study of vaccination effects on CD4 cells after COVID-19. Regarding this clone: The antigen is unknown.

Ahead of sequencing, the ViraFEST assay grew antigen-specific CD4+ T cells using viral peptide pools. Following an approximately 11-day culture, CD4+ T cells were purified. Two doses of BNT162b2 or mRNA-1273 vaccine were administered to participants. Produced via immunoSEQ multiplex PCR; TCRdb's table is partial and in-frame only. The data contain roughly 63,000 clones, roughly 78% of them singletons. The receptor was isolated from a human donor who received a COVID-19 vaccine. The sample in question was CD4+ T cells from PBMCs cultured with HCoV-OC43 spike peptides, obtained after COVID-19 vaccination. Subset defined: HCoV-OC43 spike overlapping peptide pool stimulation.

The CDR3 sequence is CSVERQASYQETQYF. CDR3 sequence (DNA): TGCAGCGTTGAACGACAGGCGTCGTACCAAGAGACCCAGTACTTC. This chain joins TRBV29-1 and TRBJ2-5; tentatively, D is TRBD1 (6 bases). V was shortened by 2 bases and J by 0 bases, with 13 bases between the two germline ends. Germline loops: CDR1 SQVTM, CDR2 ANQGSEA. This CDR3 is 15 amino acids long.